This section outlines one TCR beta chain sequence together with its context. Its antigen is still unknown. This PCR relied on a set of 60 Vbeta primers and 13 Jbeta primers. Here immunoSEQ multiplex PCR was the method, and the copy in TCRdb shows in-frame clones only, minus some. This listing includes 70,000 or so clones. This record comes from a study of cytomegalovirus exposure and HLA in healthy donors. Study observations and caveats: In a later analysis, most CMV-associated TCR beta chains appeared HLA-restricted.

This sequence originates from a man aged 35 to 55 in good health and CMV-seronegative. The specimen was PBMCs.

Here the CDR3 DNA reads TGTGCCAGCAGCGGCGAGTGGGATACGCAGTATTTT. Protein product: CASSGEWDTQYF. The chain joins TRBV9 to TRBJ2-3; no firm D call. The germline V gene encodes CDR1 SGDLS and CDR2 YYNGEE. The length of the CDR3 is 12 residues. Trimming removed 3 bases at V and 6 bases at J, with 8 bases between.